What follows are 3 T cell receptor beta chains derived from one specimen sequenced in a study of CD8+ T cells in alopecia areata. Sample treatment: oral pan-JAK inhibitor, 5-10 mg twice daily. Sequencing templates came from extracted RNA that was reverse transcribed into cDNA. The assay was immunoSEQ multiplex PCR, and TCRdb's table has in-frame clones only and misses some. The repertoire holds some 88,000 clones, with around 40% as singletons. The sample here was CD8+ T cells sorted from blood, taken at week 24, from a patient treated with tofacitinib. Receptors were obtained from a human donor with alopecia areata.

In the case of this clone: The junction departs from the called germline gene at one end, perhaps through a read error. This chain connects TRBV7-9 to TRBJ1-2; TRBD1 is a possible D gene (5 bases). The CDR3 totals 16 residues. Germline loops: CDR1 SEHNR, CDR2 FQNEAQ (reference sequence). The CDR3 loop is CASSLVPGSIDYGYTF. The CDR3 region has the DNA TGTGCCAGCAGCTTAGTTCCAGGGAGCATCGACTACGGCTACACCTTC.

This clone turned up a few times. J is TRBJ2-2 and V is TRBV5-1; 8 bases fit TRBD1. CDR3 length: 16 amino acids. V shed 4 bases and J 1 base; nucleotides not matched to a gene: 6. CDR1 is SGHRS, CDR2 YFSETQ, per germline. CDR3 amino acids: CASSPRQGMNTGELFF. CDR3 bases: TGCGCCAGCAGCCCTAGACAGGGGATGAACACCGGGGAGCTGTTTTTT.

This chain connects TRBV5-1 to TRBJ2-7; 10 nucleotides agree with TRBD1. The trim removed 2 bases at V and 6 bases at J, leaving 11 bases unmatched. The CDR3 is made up of 16 amino acids. From germline, CDR1 is SGHRS and CDR2 YFSETQ. This chain's CDR3 is CASSFRTRDRGAEQYF. For the CDR3, the DNA is TGCGCCAGCAGCTTTCGAACCCGGGACAGGGGCGCCGAGCAGTACTTC.